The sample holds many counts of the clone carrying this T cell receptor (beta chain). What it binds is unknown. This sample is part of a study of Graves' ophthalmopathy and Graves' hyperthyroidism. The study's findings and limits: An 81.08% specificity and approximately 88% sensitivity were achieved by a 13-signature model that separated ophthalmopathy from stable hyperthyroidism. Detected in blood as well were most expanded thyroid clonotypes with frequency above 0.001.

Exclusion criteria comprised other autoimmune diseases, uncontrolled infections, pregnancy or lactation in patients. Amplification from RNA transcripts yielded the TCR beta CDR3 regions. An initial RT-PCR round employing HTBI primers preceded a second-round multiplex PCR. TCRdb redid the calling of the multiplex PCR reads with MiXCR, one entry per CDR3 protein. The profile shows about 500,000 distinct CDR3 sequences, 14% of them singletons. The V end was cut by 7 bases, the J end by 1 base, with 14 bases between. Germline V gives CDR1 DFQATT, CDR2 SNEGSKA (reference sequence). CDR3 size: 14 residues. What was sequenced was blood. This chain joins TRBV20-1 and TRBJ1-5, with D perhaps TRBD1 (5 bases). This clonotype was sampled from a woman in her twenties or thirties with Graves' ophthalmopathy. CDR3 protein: CSVLHRDSNQPQHF. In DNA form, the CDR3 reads TGCAGTGTCCTCCACCGGGACAGCAATCAGCCCCAGCATTTT.